This TCR beta chain comes out of a study of blood T cell repertoires in COVID-19. Study-level information: The analysed material was cDNA or gDNA that came from T cells, B-cell-depleted T cells, or PBMCs.

The V segment lost 4 bases and the J segment 8 bases; nucleotides outside the gene matches: 6. Germline CDR1 and CDR2: LGHDT and YNNKEL (reference sequence). The CDR3 runs to 15 residues. Profiling relied on immunoSEQ multiplex PCR, and the TCRdb table lists in-frame clones only, not all of them. The repertoire holds about 94,000 clones, about 83% seen once, with almost 50% in the top ten. The chain employs TRBV3-1 (or the pseudogene TRBV3-2) and TRBJ2-1; 12 bases line up with TRBD2. The receptor's source is a human donor in a cohort sampled during active COVID-19. Sequencing was carried out using peripheral blood. CDR3 in amino acids: CASSLRTSGTHEQFF. CDR3 nucleotides: TGTGCCAGCAGCCTTAGGACTAGCGGGACCCATGAGCAGTTCTTC.